This T cell receptor beta chain was identified in a study of cytotoxic CD8 clonotypes in ibrutinib-treated CLL. Whole-study context: For this cohort, patients were roughly eleven relapsed/refractory and approximately 14 treatment-naive, while 17 were IGHV unmutated. There were, on average, roughly 260,000 productive templates and tens of thousands of productive rearrangements per sample. Broader study findings: Public clonotypes showed up rarely, and on treatment they shrank or held steady. Measured clonality at baseline was greater than in age-matched healthy donors and tracked with circulating CD8+ T-cell counts.

Comments on this clone: Antigen: not known.

The assay was immunoSEQ multiplex PCR, and TCRdb's table has in-frame clones only and misses some. This sample yields roughly 52,000 clones, of which around half are seen a single time; approximately 29% belongs to the top ten. The germline CDR1 and CDR2 sequences are MDHEN and SYDVKM. V was clipped by 4 bases and J by 2 bases, with 15 bases between them. CDR3 size: 15 residues. Specimen: PBMCs, collected after 12 months of ibrutinib treatment. The chain carries TRBV28 and TRBJ2-7; tentative D call: TRBD2 (6 bases). The source of this sequence is a human donor with chronic lymphocytic leukemia. The CDR3 loop reads CASSSPGLGPYEQYF. The CDR3, as DNA: TGTGCCAGCAGTTCTCCGGGACTGGGGCCCTACGAGCAGTACTTC. The variable domain in full, completed from reference TRBV28 and TRBJ2-7, reads DVKVTQSSRYLVKRTGEKVFLECVQDMDHENMFWYRQDPGLGLRLIYFSYDVKMKEKGDIPEGYSVSREKKERFSLILESASTNQTSMYLCASSSPGLGPYEQYFGPGTRLTVT.